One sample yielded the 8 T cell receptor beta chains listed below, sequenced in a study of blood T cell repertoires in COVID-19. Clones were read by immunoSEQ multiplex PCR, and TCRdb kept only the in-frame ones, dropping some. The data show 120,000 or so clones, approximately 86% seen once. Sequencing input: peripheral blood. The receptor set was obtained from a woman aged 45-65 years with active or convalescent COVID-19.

The CDR3 DNA reads TGTGCCAGCAGCCAATCACGGCGGCGGCCCAGCTCCTACAATGAGCAGTTCTTC. Its translation is CASSQSRRRPSSYNEQFF. This chain links TRBV3-1 (or the pseudogene TRBV3-2) with TRBJ2-1; no clear D. Germline CDR1 is LGHDT and CDR2 is YNNKEL (reference sequence). CDR3 length equals 18 residues. V was cut by 2 bases and J by 0 bases, with 17 bases left in between.

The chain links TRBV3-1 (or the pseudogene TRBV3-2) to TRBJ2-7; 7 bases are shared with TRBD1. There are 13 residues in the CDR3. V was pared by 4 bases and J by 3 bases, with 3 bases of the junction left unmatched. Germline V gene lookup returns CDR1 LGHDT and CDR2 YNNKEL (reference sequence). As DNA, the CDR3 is TGTGCCAGCAGCCTCGGGACAGACTACGAGCAGTACTTC. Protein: CASSLGTDYEQYF.

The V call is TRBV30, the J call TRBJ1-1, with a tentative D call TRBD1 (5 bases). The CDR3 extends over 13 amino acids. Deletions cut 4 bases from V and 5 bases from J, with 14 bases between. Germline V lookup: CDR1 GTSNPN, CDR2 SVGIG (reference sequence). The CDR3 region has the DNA TGTGCCTGGACTCCTTGGGGGGGGACTGAAGCTTTCTTT. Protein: CAWTPWGGTEAFF.

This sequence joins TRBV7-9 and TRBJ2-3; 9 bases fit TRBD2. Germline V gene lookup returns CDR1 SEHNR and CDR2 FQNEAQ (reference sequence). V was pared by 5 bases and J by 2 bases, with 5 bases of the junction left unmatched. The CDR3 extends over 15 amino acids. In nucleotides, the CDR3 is TGTGCCAGCAGCATACTAGCGGGTCACACAGATACGCAGTATTTT. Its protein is CASSILAGHTDTQYF.

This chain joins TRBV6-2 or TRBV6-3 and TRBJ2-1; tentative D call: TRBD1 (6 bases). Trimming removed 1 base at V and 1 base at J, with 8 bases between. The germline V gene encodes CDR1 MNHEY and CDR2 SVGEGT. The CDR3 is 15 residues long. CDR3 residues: CASSYLGGSYNEQFF. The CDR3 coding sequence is TGTGCCAGCAGTTACTTAGGGGGATCCTACAATGAGCAGTTCTTC.

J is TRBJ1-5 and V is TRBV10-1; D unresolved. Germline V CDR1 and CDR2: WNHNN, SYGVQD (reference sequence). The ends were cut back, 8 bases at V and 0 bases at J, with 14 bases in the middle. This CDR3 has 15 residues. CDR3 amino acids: CASDAGYNSNQPQHF. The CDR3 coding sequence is TGCGCCAGCGATGCAGGTTACAATAGCAATCAGCCCCAGCATTTT.

In DNA, the CDR3 is TGCGCCAGCAGCCCGCGGCAGGGGGACGAGCAGTACTTC. This sequence encodes CASSPRQGDEQYF. The rearrangement links TRBV4-3 to TRBJ2-7, with TRBD1 matching 7 bases. Germline trimming cut 4 bases from V and 5 bases from J; bases unmatched to any gene: 5. This CDR3 has 13 amino acids. Germline V lookup: CDR1 LGHNA, CDR2 YSLEER.

This CDR3 reads CASSLQGLSSYEQYF. CDR3 coding DNA: TGTGCCAGCAGCCTGCAGGGACTTAGCTCCTACGAGCAGTACTTC. The rearrangement links TRBV5-6 to TRBJ2-7, with a possible D match to TRBD2 (6 bases). This CDR3 region has 15 residues. Trimming cost V 4 bases and J 0 bases, with 14 bases left between them. Germline-derived CDR1 and CDR2 are SGHDT and YYEEEE. The variable domain in full, with the rest retrieved from reference TRBV5-6 and TRBJ2-7, is DAGVTQSPTHLIKTRGQQVTLRCSPKSGHDTVSWYQQALGQGPQFIFQYYEEEERQRGNFPDRFSGHQFPNYSSELNVNALLLGDSALYLCASSLQGLSSYEQYFGPGTRLTVT.